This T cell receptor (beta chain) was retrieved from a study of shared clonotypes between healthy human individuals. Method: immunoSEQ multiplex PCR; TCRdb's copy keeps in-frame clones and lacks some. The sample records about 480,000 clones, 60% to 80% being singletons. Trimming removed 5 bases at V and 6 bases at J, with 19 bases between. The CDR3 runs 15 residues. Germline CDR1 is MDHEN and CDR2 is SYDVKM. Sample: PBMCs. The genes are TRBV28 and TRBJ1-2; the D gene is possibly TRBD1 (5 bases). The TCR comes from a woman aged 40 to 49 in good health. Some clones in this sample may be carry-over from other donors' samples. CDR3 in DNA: TGTGCCAGCAGTCTGGGGGGGAGCGGGGCGGATGGCTACACCTTC. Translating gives CASSLGGSGADGYTF.